This T cell receptor beta chain was documented in a study of blood T cell repertoires in COVID-19. Authors' data handling: Nucleated cell number was recorded as an estimate derived from reference gene primer amplification. Clones were read by immunoSEQ multiplex PCR, and TCRdb kept only the in-frame ones, dropping some. D and trimming were read from the DNA, whereas the V and J calls and clone size are those reported in that table. Of over 200,000 clones detected, about 90% appear once; the ten largest clones hold around 4%. This clone was recorded only once. The germline V gene encodes CDR1 MDHEN and CDR2 SYDVKM. The CDR3 runs to 16 residues. The V and J ends lost 8 bases and 7 bases respectively, with 23 bases between them.

This chain connects TRBV28 to TRBJ1-4; D is undetermined. The sample was PBMCs or T cells enriched from blood (not recorded which). The receptor was isolated from a woman aged 25 to 39 with acute COVID-19. CDR3 amino acids: CASRGPGMGSGEKLFF. The DNA for the CDR3 is TGTGCCAGCCGAGGGCCTGGAATGGGTTCTGGTGAAAAACTGTTTTTT.